The T cell receptor beta chain described here comes from a study of blood T cell repertoires in COVID-19. In the study overall: Both acute and convalescent COVID-19 samples were obtained from the United States, Italy and Spain.

The CDR3 runs to 13 residues. Trimming stripped 1 base from V and 5 bases from J, with 6 bases between. Germline V gene sequence: CDR1 MGHRA, CDR2 YSYEKL. Authors' data handling: Estimation of nucleated cell counts relied on the amplification of reference gene primers. The assay was immunoSEQ multiplex PCR, and TCRdb's table has in-frame clones only and misses some. V, J and clone size were drawn from that table, and D and trimming were deduced from the DNA. Of around 56,000 clones in the sample, less than 75% were seen once. The chain recombines TRBV4-1 with TRBJ2-1; D is ambiguous. Sequenced input: peripheral blood. The origin of this receptor is a woman aged 50 to 60 with active or convalescent COVID-19. The CDR3 coding sequence is TGCGCCAGCAGCCAAGTTAGCAACAATGAGCAGTTCTTC. Its translation is CASSQVSNNEQFF.